The clone carrying this TCR beta chain was seen ten or more times. What it binds is unknown. The time point is: persistent/refractory GD, antithyroid drugs over 5 years with positive TRAb. From RNA extracted from PBMCs, the TCR library was made. American Thyroid Association guidelines served as the basis for diagnosing Graves' disease. For TCR beta, libraries came from iRepertoire HTBI primers and Arm-PCR of CDR3 regions. MiXCR, run by TCRdb on the multiplex PCR reads, gives a single entry per CDR3 protein. The table has more than 650,000 distinct CDR3 sequences, 25% to 30% seen once. The CDR3 length is 14 residues. Germline V gene data show CDR1 as MNHNS and CDR2 as SASEGT. V lost 6 bases, J lost 4 bases, and 5 bases stayed unmatched. These data are taken from a study of regulatory T cells in long-lasting Graves disease. Across the whole study: The criterion for persistent Graves' disease was over 5 years of antithyroid drugs with positive TSH receptor antibodies. Study-wide points: Segments TRBV28, TRBJ1-2 and TRBJ2-5 showed preferential usage in persistent disease. Persistent Graves' patients possessed reduced TCR diversity relative to recently diagnosed ones.

The V and J genes are TRBV6-1 and TRBJ2-7; the match to TRBD2 covers 11 bases. This sample comprised peripheral blood mononuclear cells (PBMCs), obtained when the disease was refractory, from a patient treated with antithyroid drugs. The TCR was taken from a female donor with Graves disease. CDR3 DNA sequence: TGTGCCAGCAGCAATGGACTAGCGGGTTACGAGCAGTACTTC. Translating it yields CASSNGLAGYEQYF.